The T cell receptor (beta chain) under discussion was sequenced for a study of cytomegalovirus exposure and HLA in healthy donors. The V gene lost 5 bases and the J gene lost 0 bases, with 11 bases spanning the gap. The CDR3 consists of 14 residues. Germline CDR1 is MNHEY and CDR2 is SVGAGI. Overall study findings and caveats: Researchers left out some V segments, among them TRBV6-2 and TRBV6-3, as indistinguishable. Per published reports, the classifier diagnosed cytomegalovirus status with high specificity and sensitivity. HLA allele associations emerged for around 15,000 TCR beta sequences in a later analysis, at 0.05 false discovery rate. 150 to 200 TCR beta chains were listed as cytomegalovirus-associated.

This PCR relied on a set of 60 Vbeta primers and 13 Jbeta primers. The assay was immunoSEQ multiplex PCR, and TCRdb's table has in-frame clones only and misses some. The profile shows about 150,000 clones, more than 65% of them singletons. Turning to this clone: Antigen specificity is unknown.

The chain is built from TRBV6-5 and TRBJ2-7; weak D call: TRBD2 (7 bases). The source of this sequence is a man in his fifties or sixties in good health and CMV-seropositive. The material sequenced was PBMCs. The CDR3 DNA sequence: TGTGCCAGCAGTCAGAGGGGGGGCTCCTACGAGCAGTACTTC. Its protein product is CASSQRGGSYEQYF.